This record looks at one T cell receptor beta chain sequence and its context. This table comes from immunoSEQ multiplex PCR, and its TCRdb copy is limited to in-frame clones, with some not included. The sample yields 70,000 to 80,000 clones, 85% seen once. The data were obtained in a study of OX40 agonist ivuxolimab in advanced cancers. The sample in question was CD4+ or CD8+ T cells sorted from blood, obtained in a trial of the OX40 agonist ivuxolimab. This TCR was recovered from an adult with an advanced solid tumor such as melanoma, head and neck, liver or kidney cancer.

The CDR3 DNA reads TGTGCCAGCACCGAAGAAAGCTCCTACAATGAGCAGTTCTTC. It encodes CASTEESSYNEQFF. This chain joins TRBV7-9 and TRBJ2-1, with D unresolved. The CDR3 consists of 14 residues. Trimming removed 7 bases at V and 0 bases at J, with 10 bases between. The germline V gene has CDR1 SEHNR and CDR2 FQNEAQ (reference sequence). Full variable domain (remainder filled in from reference TRBV7-9 and TRBJ2-1): DTGVSQNPRHKITKRGQNVTFRCDPISEHNRLYWYRQTLGQGPEFLTYFQNEAQLEKSRLLSDRFSAERPKGSFSTLEIQRTEQGDSAMYLCASTEESSYNEQFFGPGTRLTVL.